This is a list of T cell receptor beta chains from one sample in a study of T-cell memory formation after mild COVID-19. TCRdb analysed the 5' RACE reads with MiXCR anew, one entry per CDR3 protein. This table has around 450,000 distinct CDR3 sequences, 20% appearing once. Sequences were obtained from PBMCs or a T cell subset sorted from them (not recorded which). The receptor source for this set is an adult woman who had mild COVID-19 (a few samples of this study predate the infection). Cell type and time point are not known. The CDR3 runs from the conserved cysteine through the conserved F or W. D genes are given only for firm matches. Part of the rows lack a size; the others show once, few, many or a class for expanded clones.

V gene: TRBV7-8; clone size: many; J gene: TRBJ1-2; D gene: NA; CDR3 protein: CASSLRGNYGYTF; CDR3 DNA: TGTGCCAGCAGCTTGAGGGGAAACTATGGCTACACCTTC
V gene: TRBV6-2/TRBV6-3; clone size: few; J gene: TRBJ1-2; D gene: NA; CDR3 protein: CASSYQGASHYGYTF; CDR3 DNA: TGTGCCAGCAGTTACCAGGGCGCGTCCCACTATGGCTACACCTTC
V gene: TRBV12-3/TRBV12-4; clone size: few; J gene: TRBJ2-2; D gene: NA; CDR3 protein: CASSRQRTANTGELFF; CDR3 DNA: TGTGCCAGCAGTCGACAGAGAACCGCGAACACCGGGGAGCTGTTTTTT
V gene: TRBV7-9; clone size: NA; J gene: TRBJ1-2; D gene: NA; CDR3 protein: CASSLPAWGEGYGYTF; CDR3 DNA: TGTGCCAGCAGCTTACCCGCCTGGGGGGAAGGCTATGGCTACACCTTC
V gene: TRBV20-1; clone size: NA; J gene: TRBJ1-2; D gene: NA; CDR3 protein: CSAKIRGADYGYTF; CDR3 DNA: TGCAGTGCTAAAATAAGAGGGGCAGACTATGGCTACACCTTC
V gene: TRBV7-2; clone size: few; J gene: TRBJ2-7; D gene: TRBD1; CDR3 protein: CASGRGGSGNEQYF; CDR3 DNA: TGTGCCAGCGGACGAGGGGGCTCGGGAAACGAGCAGTACTTC
V gene: TRBV15; clone size: few; J gene: TRBJ2-1; D gene: NA; CDR3 protein: CATSSGIPFGYNEQFF; CDR3 DNA: TGTGCCACCAGCTCAGGGATCCCCTTTGGCTACAATGAGCAGTTCTTC
V gene: TRBV7-9; clone size: few; J gene: TRBJ2-7; D gene: NA; CDR3 protein: CASSLAYELASFEQYF; CDR3 DNA: TGTGCCAGCAGCTTAGCGTACGAACTAGCCTCATTCGAGCAGTACTTC
V gene: TRBV5-5; clone size: few; J gene: TRBJ1-2; D gene: NA; CDR3 protein: CASSLIGANYGYTF; CDR3 DNA: TGTGCCAGCAGCCTGATCGGGGCTAACTATGGCTACACCTTC
V gene: TRBV11-2; clone size: NA; J gene: TRBJ2-7; D gene: NA; CDR3 protein: CASSFVGDYEQYF; CDR3 DNA: TGTGCCAGCAGCTTCGTGGGGGACTACGAGCAGTACTTC
V gene: TRBV5-1; clone size: NA; J gene: TRBJ2-5; D gene: NA; CDR3 protein: CASSPRMLTAKGTQYF; CDR3 DNA: TGCGCCAGCAGCCCCCGCATGTTGACAGCGAAGGGGACCCAGTACTTC